A single T cell receptor (beta chain) is shown here with its context. Germline CDR1 reads SGHTA; CDR2 reads FQGNSA. CDR3 length equals 12 residues. V gave up 3 bases and J gave up 5 bases, with 7 bases separating them. TCRdb keeps only in-frame clones here, not all; method: immunoSEQ multiplex PCR. The sample lists around 1.6 million clones; 98% were seen once. These data are taken from a study of shared clonotypes between healthy human individuals. Study summary: Each donor's CD8 memory used one plate, CD8 naive two, each CD4 subset three.

Sequenced: naive CD4+ T cells sorted from blood. Subset described: CD45RA+ positively selected. The sequence was obtained from a young man in good health. This rearrangement joins TRBV7-2 to TRBJ2-5; D remains unclear. CDR3 sequence reads: CASSFPGETQYF. CDR3 in DNA: TGTGCCAGCAGCTTCCCCGGTGAGACCCAGTACTTC. The variable domain in full, with the rest retrieved from reference TRBV7-2 and TRBJ2-5, is GAGVSQSPSNKVTEKGKDVELRCDPISGHTALYWYRQSLGQGLEFLIYFQGNSAPDKSGLPSDRFSAERTGGSVSTLTIQRTQQEDSAVYLCASSFPGETQYFGPGTRLLVL.